These 16 T cell receptor beta chains came from one sample sequenced in a study of cytomegalovirus exposure and HLA in healthy donors. TCRdb keeps only in-frame clones here, not all; method: immunoSEQ multiplex PCR. The data show fewer than 55,000 clones, 85% to 95% seen once. What was sequenced was PBMCs. These receptors all come from a man between 18 and 29 years old in good health and CMV-seronegative.

This sequence joins TRBV9 and TRBJ1-4; 8 nucleotides match TRBD1. The CDR3 covers 14 residues. The V gene's germline CDR1 is SGDLS and CDR2 YYNGEE. The trim removed 0 bases at V and 7 bases at J, leaving 2 bases unmatched. The CDR3 loop is CASSVGQGAEKLFF. CDR3 sequence (DNA): TGTGCCAGCAGCGTAGGTCAGGGGGCTGAAAAACTGTTTTTT.

The chain employs TRBV27 and TRBJ2-1, with D uncertain. Trimming shortened V by 3 bases and J by 7 bases, and 10 bases separated the two germline ends. This CDR3 has 13 amino acids. Germline assignment: CDR1 MNHEY and CDR2 SMNVEV (reference sequence). In DNA form, the CDR3 reads TGTGCCAGCAGTTTCCCAGGTCGGAATGAGCAGTTCTTC. This sequence encodes CASSFPGRNEQFF.

The chain couples TRBV27 to TRBJ1-5; 10 nucleotides line up with TRBD1. The CDR3 contains 17 residues. With V trimmed by 1 base and J by 3 bases, 6 bases remained unmatched. CDR1 is MNHEY and CDR2 is SMNVEV in the germline V gene (reference sequence). CDR3 bases: TGTGCCAGCAGTTTATTCGGGACAGGGGCCCTCAATCAGCCCCAGCATTTT. Translated, it gives CASSLFGTGALNQPQHF.

The chain is built from TRBV7-8 and TRBJ2-1; 8 bases line up with TRBD2. V gave up 4 bases and J gave up 8 bases; unmatched junction bases: 4. CDR1 and CDR2 from the germline V gene are SGHVS and FQNEAQ. There are 13 residues in the CDR3. The CDR3 region is CASSWTSSDEQFF. CDR3 sequence (DNA): TGTGCCAGCAGCTGGACTAGCAGCGATGAGCAGTTCTTC.

This clone came up a few times. The gene calls are TRBV2 and TRBJ2-7; D might be TRBD1 (5 bases). V lost 8 bases and J lost 3, with 8 bases in between. The germline CDR1 and CDR2 sequences are SNHLY and FYNNEI. The CDR3 has 11 residues. CDR3 nucleotide sequence: TGTGCCAGCGGACACAGCTACGAGCAGTACTTC. Amino acids: CASGHSYEQYF.

The chain joins TRBV10-1 to TRBJ2-1, with TRBD2 matching over 11 bases. The germline V gene has CDR1 WNHNN and CDR2 SYGVQD (reference sequence). The CDR3 is made up of 16 amino acids. Germline trimming cut 3 bases from V and 6 bases from J; bases unmatched to any gene: 7. In DNA form, the CDR3 reads TGCGCCAGCAGTGACCCGGCGGGGACTAGCGGCAATGAGCAGTTCTTC. It translates to CASSDPAGTSGNEQFF.

The chain joins TRBV29-1 to TRBJ1-1; no reliable D call. The CDR3 is 12 residues long. Germline-derived CDR1 and CDR2 are SQVTM and ANQGSEA. Trimming cost V 4 bases and J 4 bases, with 10 bases left between them. CDR3 sequence reads: CSVAWGGTEAFF. The CDR3 nucleotides are TGCAGCGTTGCGTGGGGAGGCACTGAAGCTTTCTTT.

J is TRBJ2-7 and V is TRBV12-1; the table's D call, TRBD1, was not checked against the DNA. TRBV12-1 is deemed a pseudogene. The CDR3 consists of 14 residues. The CDR3 loop is CASPGRQQAYEQYF. The CDR3 DNA sequence: TGTGCCAGCCCTGGCCGGCAGCAGGCCTACGAGCAGTACTTC.

The chain joins TRBV2 to TRBJ1-2, with a tentative D call TRBD1 (6 bases). This CDR3 comprises 16 residues. Germline-derived CDR1 and CDR2 are SNHLY and FYNNEI. V gave up 6 bases and J gave up 0 bases, with 17 bases separating them. CDR3 bases: TGTGCCAGCAGAGAAATCCCTGGACAGACTAACTATGGCTACACCTTC. Residues: CASREIPGQTNYGYTF.

The rearrangement links TRBV7-9 to TRBJ2-7; 10 bases fit TRBD2. Germline trimming cut 3 bases from V and 7 bases from J; bases unmatched to any gene: 15. Germline CDR1 reads SEHNR; CDR2 reads FQNEAQ (reference sequence). This CDR3 has 17 residues. This CDR3 is CASSFPLAGDRTGEQYF. The CDR3 bases are TGTGCCAGCAGCTTCCCGCTAGCGGGGGACCGAACCGGGGAGCAGTACTTC.

This chain's CDR3 is CASSVFRGGGQFF. The CDR3 DNA reads TGTGCCAGCAGTGTCTTTCGGGGGGGTGGGCAGTTCTTC. The genes are TRBV28 and TRBJ2-1; 8 bases map to TRBD2. Germline loops: CDR1 MDHEN, CDR2 SYDVKM. V shed 5 bases, J shed 12 bases, and the junction held 9 bases outside the gene matches. CDR3 length: 13 amino acids.

V usage is TRBV5-5 and J usage is TRBJ2-7; a weak D match, TRBD2 (5 bases). Germline values: CDR1 SGHKS, CDR2 YYEKEE (reference sequence). The CDR3 spans 11 residues. Trimming stripped 0 bases from V and 12 bases from J, with 10 bases between. CDR3 bases: TGTGCCAGCAGCTTGGAAGGGAGCAGGTACTTC. This gives the protein CASSLEGSRYF.

This clone was found a few times. As DNA, the CDR3 is TGTGCCAGCAGTTACTCACCCGGGACAGGGGGCAATGAGCAGTTCTTC. It translates to CASSYSPGTGGNEQFF. J is TRBJ2-1 and V is TRBV6-5; 11 bases are a match to TRBD1. Looked up from germline, CDR1 is MNHEY and CDR2 is SVGAGI. The CDR3 sequence is 16 residues long. J lost 6 bases, V lost 0 bases, and 4 bases had no gene match.

The chain links TRBV7-2 to TRBJ2-4; 7 nucleotides line up with TRBD2. The CDR3 totals 15 residues. Trimming removed 2 bases from V and 4 bases from J; junction bases left unmatched: 5. From germline, CDR1 is SGHTA and CDR2 FQGNSA. The CDR3 loop reads CASSLNKREKNIQYF. CDR3 DNA: TGTGCCAGCAGCTTAAATAAGCGGGAAAAAAACATTCAGTACTTC.

The V gene is TRBV7-3, the J gene TRBJ2-1; possibly TRBD1 for D (5 bases). Trimming removed 11 bases at V and 4 bases at J, with 9 bases between. Germline V gene sequence: CDR1 SGHTA, CDR2 FQGTGA. This CDR3 has 11 residues. CDR3 in amino acids: CAGATYNEQFF. CDR3 bases: TGTGCCGGGGCAACGTACAATGAGCAGTTCTTC.

This chain uses TRBV6-4 with TRBJ2-3; D might be TRBD1 (6 bases). Germline CDR1 reads MRHNA; CDR2 reads SNTAGT. Between the trimmed V and J ends, which lost 8 bases and 5 bases, there was a span of 14 bases. The CDR3 length is 13 residues. CDR3 protein: CASSRTELDTQYF. CDR3 bases: TGTGCCAGCTCCCGGACAGAGTTAGATACGCAGTATTTT.